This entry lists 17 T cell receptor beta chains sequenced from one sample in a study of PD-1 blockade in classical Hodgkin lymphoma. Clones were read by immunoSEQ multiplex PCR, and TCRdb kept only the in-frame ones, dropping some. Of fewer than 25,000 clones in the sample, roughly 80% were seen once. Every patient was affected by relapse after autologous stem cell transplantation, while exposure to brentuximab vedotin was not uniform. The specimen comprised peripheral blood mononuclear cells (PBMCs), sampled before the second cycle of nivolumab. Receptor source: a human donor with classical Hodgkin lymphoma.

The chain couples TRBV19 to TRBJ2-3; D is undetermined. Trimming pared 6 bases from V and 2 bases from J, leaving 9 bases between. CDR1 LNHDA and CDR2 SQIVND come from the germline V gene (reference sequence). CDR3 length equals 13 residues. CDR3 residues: CASRLGTTDTQYF. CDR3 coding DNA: TGTGCCAGTAGACTTGGTACCACAGATACGCAGTATTTT.

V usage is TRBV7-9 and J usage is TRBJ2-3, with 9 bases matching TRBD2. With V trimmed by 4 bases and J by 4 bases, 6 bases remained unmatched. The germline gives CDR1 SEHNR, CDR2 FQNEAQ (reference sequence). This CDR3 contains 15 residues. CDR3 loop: CASSYSGGAADTQYF. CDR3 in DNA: TGTGCCAGCAGCTATAGCGGGGGCGCGGCAGATACGCAGTATTTT.

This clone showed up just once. Written as DNA, the CDR3 is TGTGCCAGCAGTGGCTTACGACGTGCTAGCGGGGGACCTAATGAGCAGTTCTTC. It specifies CASSGLRRASGGPNEQFF. The chain carries TRBV6-1 and TRBJ2-1, with 10 bases that match TRBD2. V gave up 4 bases and J gave up 7 bases; unmatched junction bases: 16. There are 18 residues in the CDR3. Germline assignment: CDR1 MNHNS and CDR2 SASEGT.

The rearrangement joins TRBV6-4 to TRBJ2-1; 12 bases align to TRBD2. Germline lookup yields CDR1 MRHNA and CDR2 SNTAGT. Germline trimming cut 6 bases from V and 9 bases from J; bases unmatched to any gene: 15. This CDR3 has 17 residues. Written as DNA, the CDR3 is TGTGCCAGCAGCCCACTTGCTAGCGGGGGGGCCCTCGGTGAGCAGTTCTTC. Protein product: CASSPLASGGALGEQFF.

The CDR3 DNA follows: TGTGCCAGCAGCTTGGGTACGGCTCTCTACAATGAGCAGTTCTTC. Residues: CASSLGTALYNEQFF. This sequence joins TRBV5-6 and TRBJ2-1; no reliable D call. Trimming left V 0 bases short and J 3 bases short, with 10 bases between. The CDR3 has 15 residues. CDR1 is SGHDT, CDR2 YYEEEE, per germline.

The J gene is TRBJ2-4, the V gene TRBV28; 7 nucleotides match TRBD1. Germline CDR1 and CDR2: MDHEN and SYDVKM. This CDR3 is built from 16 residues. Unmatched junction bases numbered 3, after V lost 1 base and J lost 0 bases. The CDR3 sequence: CASSLFPGGAKNIQYF. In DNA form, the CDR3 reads TGTGCCAGCAGTTTATTTCCAGGGGGAGCCAAAAACATTCAGTACTTC.

This CDR3 is CASSLGTGGNTIYF. CDR3 coding DNA: TGTGCCAGCAGCTTGGGAACCGGAGGAAACACCATATATTTT. The chain employs TRBV5-4 and TRBJ1-3, with no clear D. With 0 bases removed from V and 4 bases from J, the gap between germline ends came to 8 bases. Germline V gives CDR1 SGHNT, CDR2 YYREEE (reference sequence). The CDR3 covers 14 residues.

The CDR3 region is CASSRQASGANVLTF. In nucleotides, the CDR3 is TGTGCCAGCAGCCGACAAGCGTCTGGGGCCAACGTCCTGACTTTC. This chain links TRBV7-2 with TRBJ2-6; D remains ambiguous. This CDR3 is built from 15 residues. Trimming shortened V by 5 bases and J by 1 base, and 9 bases separated the two germline ends. The V gene's germline CDR1 is SGHTA and CDR2 FQGNSA.

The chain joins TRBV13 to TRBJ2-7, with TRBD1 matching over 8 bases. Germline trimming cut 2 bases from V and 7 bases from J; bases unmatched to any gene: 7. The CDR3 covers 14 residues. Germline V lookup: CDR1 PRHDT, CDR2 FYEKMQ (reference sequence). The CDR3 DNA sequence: TGTGCCAGCAGCTTAAGGACAGGGATAGGGGAGCAGTACTTC. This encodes CASSLRTGIGEQYF.

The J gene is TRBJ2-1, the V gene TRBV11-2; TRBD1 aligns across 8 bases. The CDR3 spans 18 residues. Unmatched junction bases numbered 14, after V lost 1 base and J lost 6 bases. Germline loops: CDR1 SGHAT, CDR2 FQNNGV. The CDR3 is CASSLGVRQGALINEQFF. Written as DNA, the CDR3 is TGTGCCAGCAGCTTAGGTGTCCGCCAGGGGGCGCTGATCAATGAGCAGTTCTTC. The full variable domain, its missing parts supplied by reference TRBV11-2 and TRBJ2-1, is EAGVAQSPRYKIIEKRQSVAFWCNPISGHATLYWYQQILGQGPKLLIQFQNNGVVDDSQLPKDRFSAERLKGVDSTLKIQPAKLEDSAVYLCASSLGVRQGALINEQFFGPGTRLTVL.

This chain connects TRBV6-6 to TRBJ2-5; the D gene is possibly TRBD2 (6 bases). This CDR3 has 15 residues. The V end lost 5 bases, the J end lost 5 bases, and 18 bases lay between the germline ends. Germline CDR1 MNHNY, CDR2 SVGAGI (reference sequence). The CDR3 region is CASSAREVGWETQYF. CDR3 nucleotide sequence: TGTGCCAGCAGTGCCAGGGAGGTCGGGTGGGAGACCCAGTACTTC.

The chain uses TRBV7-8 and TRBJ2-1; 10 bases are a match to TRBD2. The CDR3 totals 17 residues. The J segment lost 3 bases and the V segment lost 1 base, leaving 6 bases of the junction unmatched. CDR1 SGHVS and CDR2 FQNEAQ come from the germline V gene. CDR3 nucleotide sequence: TGTGCCAGCAGCTTAGAAGGGACTAGCGTCTTCTACAATGAGCAGTTCTTC. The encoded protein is CASSLEGTSVFYNEQFF.

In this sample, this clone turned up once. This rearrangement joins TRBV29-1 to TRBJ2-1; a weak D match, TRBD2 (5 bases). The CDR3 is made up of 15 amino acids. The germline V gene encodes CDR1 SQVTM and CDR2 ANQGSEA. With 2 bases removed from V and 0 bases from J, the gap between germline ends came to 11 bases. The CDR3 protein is CSVESRGSSYNEQFF. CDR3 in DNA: TGCAGCGTTGAATCCCGGGGAAGCTCCTACAATGAGCAGTTCTTC.

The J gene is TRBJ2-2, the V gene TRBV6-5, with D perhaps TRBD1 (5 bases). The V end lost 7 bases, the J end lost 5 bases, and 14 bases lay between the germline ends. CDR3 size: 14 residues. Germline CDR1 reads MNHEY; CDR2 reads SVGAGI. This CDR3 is CASTSPGQTGELFF. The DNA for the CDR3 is TGTGCCAGCACCTCCCCAGGGCAAACCGGGGAGCTGTTTTTT.

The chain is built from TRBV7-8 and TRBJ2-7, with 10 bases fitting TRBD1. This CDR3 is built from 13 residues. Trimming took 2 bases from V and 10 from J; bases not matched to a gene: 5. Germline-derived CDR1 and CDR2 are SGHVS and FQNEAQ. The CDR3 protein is CASSLRQGALQYF. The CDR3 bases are TGTGCCAGCAGCTTAAGACAGGGGGCTCTTCAGTACTTC.

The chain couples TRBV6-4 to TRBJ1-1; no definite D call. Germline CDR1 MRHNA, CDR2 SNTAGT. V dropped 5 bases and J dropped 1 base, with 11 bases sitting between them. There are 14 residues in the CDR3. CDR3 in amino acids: CASSTTSGNTEAFF. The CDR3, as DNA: TGTGCCAGCAGTACGACGTCGGGGAACACTGAAGCTTTCTTT.

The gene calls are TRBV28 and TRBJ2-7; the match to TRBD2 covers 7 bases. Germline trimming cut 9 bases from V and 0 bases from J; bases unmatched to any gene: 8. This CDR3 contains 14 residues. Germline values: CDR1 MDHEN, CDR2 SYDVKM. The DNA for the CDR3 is TGTGCCAGTACAGCGGGGACGCACTCCTACGAGCAGTACTTC. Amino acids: CASTAGTHSYEQYF.